Sequencing of this T cell receptor beta chain was carried out in a study of control samples from healthy donors and cancer patients. Between the trimmed V and J ends, which lost 4 bases and 4 bases, there was a span of 17 bases. Germline assignment: CDR1 MNHEY and CDR2 SVGEGT. CDR3 length equals 16 residues. TCRdb keeps only in-frame clones here, not all; method: immunoSEQ multiplex PCR. This repertoire shows roughly 120,000 clones, approximately 94% found once; its top ten account for 3.6%. Sample: blood. This receptor was identified in a man in his thirties or forties in good health. This sequence joins TRBV6-2 or TRBV6-3 and TRBJ2-1, with D unresolved. CDR3 nucleotides: TGTGCCAGCAGTTCCCCCAGTCTACCCCGGTACAATGAGCAGTTCTTC. Translating it yields CASSSPSLPRYNEQFF.